What follows describes a single T cell receptor (beta chain). This entry comes from a study of CD8 T cells in Susac syndrome. Isolation of CD8+ and CD4+ T cells was performed negatively, whereas enrichment of TEMRA cells was done by FACS. V lost 4 bases, J lost 4 bases, and 4 bases lay in between. The CDR3 is 11 amino acids. Germline V gene lookup returns CDR1 SNHLY and CDR2 FYNNEI. RNA in amounts of roughly 0.45 to 1 ug was reverse transcribed with random hexamers. Amplification of TCR beta CDR3 was carried out by immunoSEQ multiplex PCR, which covered 54 Vbeta and 13 Jbeta segments. MiXCR, run by TCRdb on the immunoSEQ multiplex PCR reads, gives a single entry per CDR3 protein. The sample has around 200,000 distinct CDR3 sequences, roughly 94% seen once.

What was sequenced was CD4+ T cells from PBMCs. This receptor was obtained from a human donor with multiple sclerosis. This rearrangement joins TRBV2 to TRBJ1-1, with D unresolved. The CDR3 coding sequence is TGTGCCAGCAGTGTTTCCACTGAAGCTTTCTTT. Protein: CASSVSTEAFF.